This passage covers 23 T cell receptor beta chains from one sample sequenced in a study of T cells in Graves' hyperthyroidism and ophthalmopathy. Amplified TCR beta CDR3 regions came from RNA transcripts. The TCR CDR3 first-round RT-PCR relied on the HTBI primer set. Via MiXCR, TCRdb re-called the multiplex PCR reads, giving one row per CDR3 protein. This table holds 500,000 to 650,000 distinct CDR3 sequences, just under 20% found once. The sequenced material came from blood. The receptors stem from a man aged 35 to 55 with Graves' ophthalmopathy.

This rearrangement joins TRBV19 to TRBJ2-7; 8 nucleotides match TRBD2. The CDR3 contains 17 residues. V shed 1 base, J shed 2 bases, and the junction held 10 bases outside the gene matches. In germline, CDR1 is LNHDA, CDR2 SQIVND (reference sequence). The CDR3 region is CASSIGGGLAGTYEQYF. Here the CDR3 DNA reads TGTGCCAGTAGTATAGGCGGTGGACTAGCAGGCACCTACGAGCAGTACTTC. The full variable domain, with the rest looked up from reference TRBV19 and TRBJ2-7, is DGGITQSPKYLFRKEGQNVTLSCEQNLNHDAMYWYRQDPGQGLRLIYYSQIVNDFQKGDIAEGYSVSREKKESFPLTVTSAQKNPTAFYLCASSIGGGLAGTYEQYFGPGTRLTVT.

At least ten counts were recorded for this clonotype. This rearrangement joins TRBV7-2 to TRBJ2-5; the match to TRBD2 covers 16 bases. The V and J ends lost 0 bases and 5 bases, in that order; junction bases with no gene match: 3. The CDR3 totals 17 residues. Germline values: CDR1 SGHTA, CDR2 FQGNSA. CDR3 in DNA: TGTGCCAGCAGCTTAGCGGGACTAGCGGGAGGGAGCGAGACCCAGTACTTC. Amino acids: CASSLAGLAGGSETQYF. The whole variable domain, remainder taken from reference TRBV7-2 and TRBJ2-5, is GAGVSQSPSNKVTEKGKDVELRCDPISGHTALYWYRQSLGQGLEFLIYFQGNSAPDKSGLPSDRFSAERTGGSVSTLTIQRTQQEDSAVYLCASSLAGLAGGSETQYFGPGTRLLVL.

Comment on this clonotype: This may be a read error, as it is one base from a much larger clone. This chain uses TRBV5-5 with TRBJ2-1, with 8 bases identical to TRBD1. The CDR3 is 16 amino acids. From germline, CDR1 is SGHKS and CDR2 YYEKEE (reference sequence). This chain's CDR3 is CASSLGQGFDGYEQSF. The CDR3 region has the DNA TGTGCCAGCAGCTTGGGACAGGGGTTTGATGGCTATGAGCAGTCCTTC.

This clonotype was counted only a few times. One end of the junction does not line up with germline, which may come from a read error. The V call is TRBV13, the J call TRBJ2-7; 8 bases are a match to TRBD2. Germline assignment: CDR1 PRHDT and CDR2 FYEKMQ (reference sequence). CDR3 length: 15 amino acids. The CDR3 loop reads CASSPTQLAAYEQYF. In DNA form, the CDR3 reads TGTGCCAGCAGCCCAACACAACTAGCGGCCTATGAGCAGTACTTC.

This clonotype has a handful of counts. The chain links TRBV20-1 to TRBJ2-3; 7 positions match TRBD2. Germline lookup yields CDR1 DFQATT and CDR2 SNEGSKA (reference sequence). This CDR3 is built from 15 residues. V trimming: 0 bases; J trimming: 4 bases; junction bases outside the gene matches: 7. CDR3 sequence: CSARDELANADTQYF. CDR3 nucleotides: TGCAGTGCTAGAGATGAACTAGCGAACGCAGATACGCAGTATTTT.

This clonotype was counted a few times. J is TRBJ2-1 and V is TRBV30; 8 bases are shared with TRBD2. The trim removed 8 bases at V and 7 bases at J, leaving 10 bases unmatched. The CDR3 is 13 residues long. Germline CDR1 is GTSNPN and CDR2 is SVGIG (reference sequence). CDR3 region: CALRGVPGNEQFF. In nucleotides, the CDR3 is TGTGCCCTGCGGGGGGTGCCGGGGAATGAGCAGTTCTTC.

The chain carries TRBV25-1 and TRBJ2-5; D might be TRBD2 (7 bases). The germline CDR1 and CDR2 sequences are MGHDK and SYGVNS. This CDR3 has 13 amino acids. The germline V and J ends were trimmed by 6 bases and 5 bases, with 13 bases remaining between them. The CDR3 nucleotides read TGTGCCAGCAGGAGGGGGGGGATCGAGACCCAGTACTTC. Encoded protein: CASRRGGIETQYF. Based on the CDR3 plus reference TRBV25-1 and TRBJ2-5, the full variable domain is EADIYQTPRYLVIGTGKKITLECSQTMGHDKMYWYQQDPGMELHLIHYSYGVNSTEKGDLSSESTVSRIRTEHFPLTLESARPSHTSQYLCASRRGGIETQYFGPGTRLLVL.

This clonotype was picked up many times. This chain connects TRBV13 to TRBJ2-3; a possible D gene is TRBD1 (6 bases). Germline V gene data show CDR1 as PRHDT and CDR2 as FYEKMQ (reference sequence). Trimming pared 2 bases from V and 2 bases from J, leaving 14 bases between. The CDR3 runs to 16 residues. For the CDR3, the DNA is TGTGCCAGCAGCTTACGAGCAGGGGTTAACACAGATACGCAGTATTTT. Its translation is CASSLRAGVNTDTQYF. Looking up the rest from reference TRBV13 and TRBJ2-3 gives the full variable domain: AAGVIQSPRHLIKEKRETATLKCYPIPRHDTVYWYQQGPGQDPQFLISFYEKMQSDKGSIPDRFSAQQFSDYHSELNMSSLELGDSALYFCASSLRAGVNTDTQYFGPGTRLTVL.

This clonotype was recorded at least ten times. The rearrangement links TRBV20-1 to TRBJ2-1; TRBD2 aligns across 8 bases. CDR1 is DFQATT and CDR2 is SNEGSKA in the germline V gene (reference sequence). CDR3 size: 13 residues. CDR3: CNCGLASHNEQFF. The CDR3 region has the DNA TGCAACTGCGGACTAGCTAGTCACAATGAGCAGTTCTTC.

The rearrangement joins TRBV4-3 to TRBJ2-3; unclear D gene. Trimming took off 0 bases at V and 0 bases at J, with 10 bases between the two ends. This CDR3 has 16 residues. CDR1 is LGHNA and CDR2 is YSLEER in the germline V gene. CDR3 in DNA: TGCGCCAGCAGCCAAGACGGAACTCCTAGCACAGATACGCAGTATTTT. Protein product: CASSQDGTPSTDTQYF.

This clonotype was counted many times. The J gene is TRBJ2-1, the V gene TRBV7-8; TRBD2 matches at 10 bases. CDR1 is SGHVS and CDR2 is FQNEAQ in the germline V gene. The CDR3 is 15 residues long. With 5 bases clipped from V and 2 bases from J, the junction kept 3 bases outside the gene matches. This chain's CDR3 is CASSKREGPYNEQFF. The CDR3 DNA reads TGTGCCAGCAGCAAGCGGGAGGGCCCCTACAATGAGCAGTTCTTC.

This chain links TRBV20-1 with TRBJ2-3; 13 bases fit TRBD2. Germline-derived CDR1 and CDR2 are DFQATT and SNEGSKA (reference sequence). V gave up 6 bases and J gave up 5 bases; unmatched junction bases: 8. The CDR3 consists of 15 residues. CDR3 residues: CSARGLAGNKDTQYF. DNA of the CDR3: TGCAGTGCCCGGGGACTAGCGGGGAATAAAGATACGCAGTATTTT.

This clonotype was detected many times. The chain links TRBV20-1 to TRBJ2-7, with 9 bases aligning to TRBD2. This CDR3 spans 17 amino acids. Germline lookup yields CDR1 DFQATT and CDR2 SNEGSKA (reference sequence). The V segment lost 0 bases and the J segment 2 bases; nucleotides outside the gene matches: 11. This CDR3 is CSARDQGAGGSAYEQYF. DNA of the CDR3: TGCAGTGCTAGAGATCAGGGAGCGGGAGGTTCCGCCTACGAGCAGTACTTC.

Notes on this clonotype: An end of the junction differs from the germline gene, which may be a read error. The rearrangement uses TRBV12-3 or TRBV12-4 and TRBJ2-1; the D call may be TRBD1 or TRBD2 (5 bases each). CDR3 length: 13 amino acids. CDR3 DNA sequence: TGTACCAGCAGCATAGGGGCCCACCGGGGGCAGTTCTTC. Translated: CTSSIGAHRGQFF.

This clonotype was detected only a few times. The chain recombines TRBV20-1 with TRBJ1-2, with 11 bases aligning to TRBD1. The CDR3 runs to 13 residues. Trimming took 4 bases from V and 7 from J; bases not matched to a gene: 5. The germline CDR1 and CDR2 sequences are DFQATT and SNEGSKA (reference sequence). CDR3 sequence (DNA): TGCAGTGCTAAAGGACAGGGGGCAAGTGGCTACACCTTC. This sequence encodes CSAKGQGASGYTF.

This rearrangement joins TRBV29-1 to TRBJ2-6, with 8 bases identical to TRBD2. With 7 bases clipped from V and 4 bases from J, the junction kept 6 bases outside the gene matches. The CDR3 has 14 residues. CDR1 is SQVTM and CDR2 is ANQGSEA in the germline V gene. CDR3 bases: TGCAGCGCGGGAGGGGTTGACGGGGCCAACGTCCTGACTTTC. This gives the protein CSAGGVDGANVLTF.

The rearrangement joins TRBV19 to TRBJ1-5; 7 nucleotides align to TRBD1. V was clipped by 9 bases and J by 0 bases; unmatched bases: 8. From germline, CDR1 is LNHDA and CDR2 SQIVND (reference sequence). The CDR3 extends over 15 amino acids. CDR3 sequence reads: CASTTGPNSNQPQHF. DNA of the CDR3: TGTGCCAGCACGACAGGGCCCAATAGCAATCAGCCCCAGCATTTT.

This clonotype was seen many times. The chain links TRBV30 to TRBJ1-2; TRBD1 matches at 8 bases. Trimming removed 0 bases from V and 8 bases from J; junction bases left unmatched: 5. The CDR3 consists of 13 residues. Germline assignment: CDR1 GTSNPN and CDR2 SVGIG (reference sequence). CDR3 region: CAWSVPGGWGYTF. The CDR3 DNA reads TGTGCCTGGAGTGTACCAGGGGGCTGGGGCTACACCTTC.

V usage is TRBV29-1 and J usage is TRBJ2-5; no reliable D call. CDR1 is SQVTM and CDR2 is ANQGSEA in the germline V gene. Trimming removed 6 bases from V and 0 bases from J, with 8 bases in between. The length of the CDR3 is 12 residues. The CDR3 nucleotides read TGCAGCGTCGACGACTACCAAGAGACCCAGTACTTC. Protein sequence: CSVDDYQETQYF. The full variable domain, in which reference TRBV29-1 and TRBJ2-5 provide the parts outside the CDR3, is SAVISQKPSRDICQRGTSLTIQCQVDSQVTMMFWYRQQPGQSLTLIATANQGSEATYESGFVIDKFPISRPNLTFSTLTVSNMSPEDSSIYLCSVDDYQETQYFGPGTRLLVL.

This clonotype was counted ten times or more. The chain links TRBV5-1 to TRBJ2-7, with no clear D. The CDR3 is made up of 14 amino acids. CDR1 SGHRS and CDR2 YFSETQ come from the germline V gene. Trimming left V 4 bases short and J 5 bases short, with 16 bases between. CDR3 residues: CASSTRPPANEQYF. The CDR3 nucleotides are TGCGCCAGCAGCACCCGACCGCCCGCCAACGAGCAGTACTTC.

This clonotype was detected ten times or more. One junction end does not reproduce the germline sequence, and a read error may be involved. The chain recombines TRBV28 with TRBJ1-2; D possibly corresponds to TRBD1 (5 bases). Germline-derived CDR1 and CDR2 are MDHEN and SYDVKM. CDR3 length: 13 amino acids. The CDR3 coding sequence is TGTGCCAGCAGTTTATATCGTGGAGGGGAAATGGCCTTC. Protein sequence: CASSLYRGGEMAF.

The CDR3 region has the DNA TGTGCCAGCAGCTTTGAGAGGAACACCATATATTTT. Protein product: CASSFERNTIYF. The rearrangement joins TRBV11-2 to TRBJ1-3; no definite D call. V lost 3 bases and J lost 7, with 7 bases in between. The V gene's germline CDR1 is SGHAT and CDR2 FQNNGV. The CDR3 is 12 residues long.

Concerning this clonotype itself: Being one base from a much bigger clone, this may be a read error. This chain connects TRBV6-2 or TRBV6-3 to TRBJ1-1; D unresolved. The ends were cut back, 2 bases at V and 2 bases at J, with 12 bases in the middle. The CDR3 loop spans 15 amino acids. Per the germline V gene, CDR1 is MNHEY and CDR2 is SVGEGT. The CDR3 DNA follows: TGTGCCAGCAGTTACCGTACGCTAATAAACACTGAAGCTTTCTTT. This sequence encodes CASSYRTLINTEAFF.